This TCR beta chain was identified in a study of STAT3 mutations in large granular lymphocyte leukemia. In the study overall: Immunosuppressive therapy was given to more than half of T-LGLL patients. Findings and caveats of the study: Some patients had persisting codominant clonotypes that could mask small clones. Every T-cell large granular lymphocyte leukemia patient had at least one immunodominant TCR beta clonotype.

Comment on this clone: The antigen is undetermined.

Average productive template count per sample was about 40,000. Measured with immunoSEQ multiplex PCR; TCRdb has only the in-frame clones, and not every one. The sample includes 10,000 to 15,000 clones, under 95% of them seen just once. CDR1 and CDR2 (germline): SEHNR, FQNEAQ (reference sequence). The V segment lost 1 base and the J segment 6 bases; nucleotides outside the gene matches: 6. This CDR3 has 15 amino acids. J is TRBJ2-1 and V is TRBV7-9; 7 nucleotides line up with TRBD2. This clonotype was sampled from a man aged 35-49 years with T-cell large granular lymphocyte leukemia. Some clones in this sample may be carry-over from other donors' samples. The sequenced sample was peripheral blood mononuclear cells. As DNA, the CDR3 is TGTGCCAGCAGCTTAGGGGGGGGTATCTTCAATGAGCAGTTCTTC. Protein: CASSLGGGIFNEQFF.